This TCR beta chain was captured by sequencing in a study of blood T cell repertoires in COVID-19. The overall study: Samples came from the United States, Italy and Spain, spanning acute and convalescent COVID-19.

TCRdb's copy holds only in-frame clones and misses some; the assay was immunoSEQ multiplex PCR. This sample has about 220,000 clones, with roughly 88% found just once. Trimming left V 0 bases short and J 5 bases short, with 10 bases between. The CDR3 is 14 amino acids. The germline V gene encodes CDR1 MNHEY and CDR2 SVGAGI. The chain carries TRBV6-5 and TRBJ2-5; a weak D match, TRBD2 (6 bases). The sequenced sample was peripheral blood. This TCR derives from a man aged 45-60 years with active or convalescent COVID-19. The CDR3 is CASSYSMGRETQYF. In DNA form, the CDR3 reads TGTGCCAGCAGTTACTCGATGGGGAGGGAGACCCAGTACTTC.